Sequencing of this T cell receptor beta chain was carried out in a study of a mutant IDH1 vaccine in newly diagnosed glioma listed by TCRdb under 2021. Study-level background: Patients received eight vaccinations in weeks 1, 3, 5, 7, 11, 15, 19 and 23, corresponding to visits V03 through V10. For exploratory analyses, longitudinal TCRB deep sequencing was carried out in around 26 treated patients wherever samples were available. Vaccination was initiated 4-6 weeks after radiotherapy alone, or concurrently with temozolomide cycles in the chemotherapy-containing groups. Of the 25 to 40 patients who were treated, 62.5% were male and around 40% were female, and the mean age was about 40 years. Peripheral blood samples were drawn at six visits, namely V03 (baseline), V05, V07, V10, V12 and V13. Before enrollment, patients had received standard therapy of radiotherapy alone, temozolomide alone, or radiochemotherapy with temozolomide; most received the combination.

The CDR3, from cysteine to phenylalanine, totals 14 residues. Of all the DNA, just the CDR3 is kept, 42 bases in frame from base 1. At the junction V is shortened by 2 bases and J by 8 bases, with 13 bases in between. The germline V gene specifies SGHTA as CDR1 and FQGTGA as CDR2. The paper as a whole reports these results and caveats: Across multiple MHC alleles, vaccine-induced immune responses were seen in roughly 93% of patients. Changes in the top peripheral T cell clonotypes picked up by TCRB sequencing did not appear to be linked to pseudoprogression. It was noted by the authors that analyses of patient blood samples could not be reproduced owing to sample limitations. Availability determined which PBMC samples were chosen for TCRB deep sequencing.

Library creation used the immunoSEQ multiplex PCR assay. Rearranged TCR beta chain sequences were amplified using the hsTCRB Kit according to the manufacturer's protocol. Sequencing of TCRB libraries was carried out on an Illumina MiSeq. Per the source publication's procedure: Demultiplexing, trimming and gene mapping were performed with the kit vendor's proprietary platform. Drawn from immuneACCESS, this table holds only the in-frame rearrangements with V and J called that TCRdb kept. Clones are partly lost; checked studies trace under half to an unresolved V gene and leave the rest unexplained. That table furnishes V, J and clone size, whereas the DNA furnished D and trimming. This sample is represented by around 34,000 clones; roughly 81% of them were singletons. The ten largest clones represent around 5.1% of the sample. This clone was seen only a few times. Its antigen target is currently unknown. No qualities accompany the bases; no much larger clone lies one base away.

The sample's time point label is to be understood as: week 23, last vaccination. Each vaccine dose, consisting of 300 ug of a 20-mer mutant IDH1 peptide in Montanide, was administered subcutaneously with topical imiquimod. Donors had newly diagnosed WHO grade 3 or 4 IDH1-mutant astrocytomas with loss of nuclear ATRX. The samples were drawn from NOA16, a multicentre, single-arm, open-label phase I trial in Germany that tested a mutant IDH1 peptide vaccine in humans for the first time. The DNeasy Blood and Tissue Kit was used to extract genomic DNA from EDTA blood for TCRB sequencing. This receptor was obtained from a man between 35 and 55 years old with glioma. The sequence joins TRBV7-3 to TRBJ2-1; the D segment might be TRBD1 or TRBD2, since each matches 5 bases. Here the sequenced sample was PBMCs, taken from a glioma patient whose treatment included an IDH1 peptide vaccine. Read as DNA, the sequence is TGTGCCAGCAGCTTAGATGTGGGACGGGATGAGCAGTTCTTC. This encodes CASSLDVGRDEQFF.